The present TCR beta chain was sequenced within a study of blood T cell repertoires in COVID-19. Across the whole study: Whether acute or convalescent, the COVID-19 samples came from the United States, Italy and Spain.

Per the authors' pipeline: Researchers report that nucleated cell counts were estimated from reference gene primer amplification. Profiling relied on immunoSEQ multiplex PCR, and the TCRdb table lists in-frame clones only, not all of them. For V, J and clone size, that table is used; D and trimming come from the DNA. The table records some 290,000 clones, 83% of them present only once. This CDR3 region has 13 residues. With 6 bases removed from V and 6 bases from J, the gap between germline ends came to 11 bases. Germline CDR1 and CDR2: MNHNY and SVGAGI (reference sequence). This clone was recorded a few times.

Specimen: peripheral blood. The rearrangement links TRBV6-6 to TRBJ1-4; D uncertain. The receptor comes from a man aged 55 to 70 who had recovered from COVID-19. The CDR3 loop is CASSPDGDEKLFF. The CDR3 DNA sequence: TGTGCCAGCAGCCCGGACGGGGATGAAAAACTGTTTTTT.